The 20 T cell receptor beta chains presented below share a single source sample, sequenced in a study of immune evolution from preneoplasia to lung adenocarcinoma (dated by TCRdb to the early 2020s). Preparation of the library involved the immunoSEQ multiplex PCR assay. As stored in TCRdb, this immuneACCESS dataset retains in-frame rearrangements with V and J assigned. A fraction of the clones does not appear; measured against another copy, unresolved V genes explain less than half of the discrepancy, and the remainder lacks a known reason. Across this sample there are around 21,000 clones, with over 70% seen only once. Roughly 5.9% of the sample is in the top ten clones. The sequencing sample was made of FFPE invasive lung adenocarcinoma tissue. The intended sense of this specimen's cell subset or site label: frankly invasive lung adenocarcinoma (ADC). The source of these receptors is a person in their sixties or seventies with lung adenocarcinoma.

V gene TRBV20-1 combines with J gene TRBJ2-7, with D possibly being TRBD2 (5 bases). V was cut by 4 bases and J by 6 bases, with 7 bases left in between. Germline V gives CDR1 DFQATT, CDR2 SNEGSKA (reference sequence). The CDR3 runs to 10 residues. In DNA, the CDR3 is TGCAGTGCTAACCGGGGCGAGCAGTACTTC. This translates into CSANRGEQYF.

This sequence joins TRBV12-5 and TRBJ1-1; possibly TRBD1 for D (6 bases). Trimming removed 6 bases from V and 4 bases from J, with 12 bases in between. Germline V gene data show CDR1 as LGHNT and CDR2 as FRNRAP. This CDR3 spans 13 amino acids. DNA of the CDR3: TGTGCTAGTGGCAGAACAGGGCCCACTGAAGCTTTCTTT. It is translated as CASGRTGPTEAFF.

In its sample, this clone was seen a few times. The chain links TRBV11-3 to TRBJ2-2, with 8 bases fitting TRBD2. The CDR3 length is 14 residues. V was pared by 5 bases and J by 10 bases, with 9 bases of the junction left unmatched. Germline V gene lookup returns CDR1 SGHNT and CDR2 YENEEA. CDR3 nucleotides: TGTGCCAGCAGCGGAAGCGGGAGAGATTTGGAGCTGTTTTTT. Encoded protein: CASSGSGRDLELFF.

The chain carries TRBV29-1 and TRBJ2-1; 13 nucleotides agree with TRBD2. CDR1 SQVTM and CDR2 ANQGSEA come from the germline V gene. This CDR3 spans 20 amino acids. V lost 1 base to trimming and J lost 0 bases; unmatched junction nucleotides: 12. The CDR3 DNA follows: TGCAGCGTTGAAGGCGACTGGGGACTAGCGGGACGAAGCTCCTACAATGAGCAGTTCTTC. This translates into CSVEGDWGLAGRSSYNEQFF.

The chain joins TRBV6-1 to TRBJ2-5; no firm D call. The CDR3 is 12 residues long. Between the trimmed V and J ends, which lost 2 bases and 4 bases, there was a span of 5 bases. Germline assignment: CDR1 MNHNS and CDR2 SASEGT. The CDR3 is CASSELVETQYF. CDR3 sequence (DNA): TGTGCCAGCAGTGAATTGGTAGAGACCCAGTACTTC.

The J gene is TRBJ2-5, the V gene TRBV7-8, with a tentative D call TRBD2 (6 bases). CDR3 length: 13 amino acids. Germline V gives CDR1 SGHVS, CDR2 FQNEAQ. With 5 bases removed from V and 9 bases from J, the gap between germline ends came to 16 bases. This CDR3 is CASSLGKGGAQYF. CDR3 bases: TGTGCCAGCAGCCTTGGGAAAGGAGGGGCCCAGTACTTC.

The J gene is TRBJ2-7, the V gene TRBV7-6; 7 positions agree with TRBD1. Germline CDR1 is SGHVS and CDR2 is FNYEAQ. With V trimmed by 5 bases and J by 5 bases, 3 bases remained unmatched. There are 12 residues in the CDR3. In DNA form, the CDR3 reads TGTGCCAGCAGCCAGACAGGGAACGAGCAGTACTTC. It codes for CASSQTGNEQYF.

The chain has TRBV5-8 and TRBJ2-1; D gene uncertain. CDR1 and CDR2 from the germline V gene are SGHTS and YDEGEE. Trimming cost V 1 base and J 0 bases, with 8 bases left between them. The CDR3 is 15 amino acids. The CDR3 DNA sequence: TGTGCCAGCAGCTTGTGGGTTAGCTCCTACAATGAGCAGTTCTTC. Its translation: CASSLWVSSYNEQFF.

The genes are TRBV12-5 and TRBJ1-1; D is possibly TRBD1 (6 bases). Trimming took off 5 bases at V and 4 bases at J, with 17 bases between the two ends. Germline CDR1 and CDR2: LGHNT and FRNRAP. The CDR3 totals 15 residues. CDR3 nucleotide sequence: TGTGCTAGTGGTCGGGCAACAGGGTGGAGCACTGAAGCTTTCTTT. Its protein is CASGRATGWSTEAFF.

The chain carries TRBV7-9 and TRBJ2-7; D unresolved. The CDR3 is made up of 13 amino acids. The ends were cut back, 0 bases at V and 9 bases at J, with 12 bases in the middle. From germline, CDR1 is SEHNR and CDR2 FQNEAQ (reference sequence). CDR3 nucleotide sequence: TGTGCCAGCAGCTTAGCCGCCTCCGTAGGGCAGTACTTC. Its protein is CASSLAASVGQYF.

The chain is built from TRBV7-9 and TRBJ1-2, with TRBD1 matching 9 bases. V lost 4 bases to trimming and J lost 9 bases; unmatched junction nucleotides: 9. The germline gives CDR1 SEHNR, CDR2 FQNEAQ (reference sequence). The CDR3 is 14 residues long. The CDR3 loop reads CASSWGQGFGSYTF. As DNA, the CDR3 is TGTGCCAGCAGCTGGGGACAGGGATTCGGTAGCTACACCTTC.

The J gene is TRBJ2-2, the V gene TRBV7-6, with TRBD1 matching over 10 bases. CDR1 and CDR2 (germline): SGHVS, FNYEAQ. The V gene end was trimmed by 1 base and the J gene end by 2 bases; junction bases not matched to a gene: 1. This CDR3 region has 16 residues. CDR3 protein: CASSLGTGGNTGELFF. The CDR3, as DNA: TGTGCCAGCAGCTTAGGGACAGGGGGAAACACCGGGGAGCTGTTTTTT.

CDR3 in amino acids: CASRPGTGDTGELFF. CDR3 sequence (DNA): TGTGCCAGCAGGCCTGGGACAGGTGACACCGGGGAGCTGTTTTTT. The J gene is TRBJ2-2, the V gene TRBV6-5, with 8 bases that match TRBD1. CDR3 length: 15 amino acids. Trimming cost V 6 bases and J 3 bases; bases outside gene matches: 6. Germline lookup yields CDR1 MNHEY and CDR2 SVGAGI.

This chain links TRBV6-1 with TRBJ2-2, with a possible D match to TRBD2 (5 bases). The CDR3 covers 14 residues. The germline V gene has CDR1 MNHNS and CDR2 SASEGT. Trimming took off 3 bases at V and 3 bases at J, with 8 bases between the two ends. The CDR3 bases are TGTGCCAGCAGTGAGCAAGCGGACACCGGGGAGCTGTTTTTT. As protein: CASSEQADTGELFF.

The rearrangement joins TRBV7-8 to TRBJ1-2; D not certain. CDR3 size: 11 residues. Germline V gives CDR1 SGHVS, CDR2 FQNEAQ. V lost 0 bases and J lost 14, with 10 bases in between. The CDR3 nucleotides read TGTGCCAGCAGCTTAGCAGGGTCAGAGACCTTC. This gives the protein CASSLAGSETF.

The gene calls are TRBV5-6 and TRBJ2-1; 11 positions match TRBD2. The J segment lost 4 bases and the V segment lost 4 bases, leaving 4 bases of the junction unmatched. The V gene's germline CDR1 is SGHDT and CDR2 YYEEEE. The CDR3 sequence is 15 residues long. Here the CDR3 reads CASSVLAGDYNEQFF. CDR3 nucleotide sequence: TGTGCCAGCAGCGTACTAGCGGGAGATTACAATGAGCAGTTCTTC.

The chain has TRBV9 and TRBJ2-5; 8 bases map to TRBD1. Germline V gene data show CDR1 as SGDLS and CDR2 as YYNGEE. This CDR3 has 16 residues. V dropped 4 bases and J dropped 2; count of bases not matched to a gene: 10. Written as DNA, the CDR3 is TGTGCCAGCAGCCCAACGGGACAGGCGAATCAAGAGACCCAGTACTTC. Translation gives CASSPTGQANQETQYF.

As to this clone: Other DNA sequences in the sample encode the same CDR3. This sequence joins TRBV28 and TRBJ1-2; weak D call: TRBD1 (5 bases). The germline gives CDR1 MDHEN, CDR2 SYDVKM. The length of the CDR3 is 12 residues. Trimming left V 3 bases short and J 6 bases short, with 8 bases between. The CDR3 DNA is TGTGCCAGCAGTTTTGGGGGGGATGGCTACACCTTC. Translation gives CASSFGGDGYTF.

The chain recombines TRBV5-1 with TRBJ1-2; unclear D gene. Germline CDR1 is SGHRS and CDR2 is YFSETQ. The CDR3 is made up of 13 amino acids. V was cut by 0 bases and J by 3 bases, with 6 bases left in between. The CDR3 DNA reads TGCGCCAGCAGCTTGGACGGCTACTATGGCTACACCTTC. This translates into CASSLDGYYGYTF.

The V call is TRBV6-1, the J call TRBJ2-7; D gene uncertain. This CDR3 region has 13 residues. Germline V gene sequence: CDR1 MNHNS, CDR2 SASEGT. V lost 4 bases, J lost 2 bases, and 9 bases lay in between. CDR3 residues: CASSAYLTYEQYF. DNA for the CDR3: TGTGCCAGCAGTGCGTACTTAACCTACGAGCAGTACTTC.